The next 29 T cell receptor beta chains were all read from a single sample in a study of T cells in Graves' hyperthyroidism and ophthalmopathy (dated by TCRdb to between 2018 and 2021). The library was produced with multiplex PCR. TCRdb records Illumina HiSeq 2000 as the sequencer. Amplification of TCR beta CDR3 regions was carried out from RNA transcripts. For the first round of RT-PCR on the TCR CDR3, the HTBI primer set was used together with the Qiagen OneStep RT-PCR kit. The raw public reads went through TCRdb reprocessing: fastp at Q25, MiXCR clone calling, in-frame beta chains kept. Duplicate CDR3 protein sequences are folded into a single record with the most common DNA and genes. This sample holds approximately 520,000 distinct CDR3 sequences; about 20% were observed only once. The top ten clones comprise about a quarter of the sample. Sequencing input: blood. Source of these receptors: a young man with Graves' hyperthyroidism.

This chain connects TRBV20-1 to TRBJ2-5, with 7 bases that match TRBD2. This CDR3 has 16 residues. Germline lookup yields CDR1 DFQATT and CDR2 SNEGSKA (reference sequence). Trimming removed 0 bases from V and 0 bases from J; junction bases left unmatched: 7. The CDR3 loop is CSARELAELYQETQYF. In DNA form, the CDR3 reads TGCAGTGCTAGAGAGCTAGCGGAGCTGTACCAAGAGACCCAGTACTTC.

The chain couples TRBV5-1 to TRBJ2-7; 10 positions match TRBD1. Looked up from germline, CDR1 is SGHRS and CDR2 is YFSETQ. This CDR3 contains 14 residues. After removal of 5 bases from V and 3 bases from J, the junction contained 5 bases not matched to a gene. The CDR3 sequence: CASRPGQGVYEQYF. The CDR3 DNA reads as TGCGCCAGCAGACCCGGACAGGGGGTCTACGAGCAGTACTTC.

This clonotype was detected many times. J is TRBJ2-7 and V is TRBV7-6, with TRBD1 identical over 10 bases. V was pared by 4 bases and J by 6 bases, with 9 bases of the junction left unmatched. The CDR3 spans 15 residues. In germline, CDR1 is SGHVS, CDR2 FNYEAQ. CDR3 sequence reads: CASSSWTGGLGEQYF. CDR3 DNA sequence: TGTGCCAGCAGCTCATGGACAGGGGGTTTGGGCGAGCAGTACTTC.

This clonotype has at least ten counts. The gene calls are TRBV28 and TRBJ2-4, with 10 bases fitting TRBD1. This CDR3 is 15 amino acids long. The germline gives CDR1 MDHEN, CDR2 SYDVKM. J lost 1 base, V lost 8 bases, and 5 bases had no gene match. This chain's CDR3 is CASGGQGMAKNIQYF. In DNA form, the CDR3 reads TGTGCCAGCGGGGGACAGGGGATGGCCAAAAACATTCAGTACTTC.

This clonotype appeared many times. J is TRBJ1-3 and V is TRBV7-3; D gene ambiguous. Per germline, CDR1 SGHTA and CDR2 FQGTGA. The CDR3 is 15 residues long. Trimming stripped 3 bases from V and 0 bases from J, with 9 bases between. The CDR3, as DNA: TGTGCCAGCAGCTTGCAGTTTGACTCTGGAAACACCATATATTTT. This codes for CASSLQFDSGNTIYF.

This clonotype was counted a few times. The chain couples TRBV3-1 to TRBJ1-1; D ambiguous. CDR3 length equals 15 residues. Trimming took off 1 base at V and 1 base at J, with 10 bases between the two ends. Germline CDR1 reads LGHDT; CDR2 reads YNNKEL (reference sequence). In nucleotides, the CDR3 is TGTGCCAGCAGCCAAGGGTATAATCGGAACACTGAAGCTTTCTTT. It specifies CASSQGYNRNTEAFF.

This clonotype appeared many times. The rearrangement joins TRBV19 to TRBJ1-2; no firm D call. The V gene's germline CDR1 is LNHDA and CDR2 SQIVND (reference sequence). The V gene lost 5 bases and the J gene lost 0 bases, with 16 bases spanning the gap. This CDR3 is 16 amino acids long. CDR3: CASSLFQSDPNYGYTF. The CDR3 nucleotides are TGTGCCAGTAGTCTTTTCCAATCTGATCCTAACTATGGCTACACCTTC.

CDR3 protein: CASSERAQPQHF. As DNA, the CDR3 is TGTGCCAGCAGTGAAAGGGCTCAGCCCCAGCATTTT. This chain links TRBV6-1 with TRBJ1-5; D ambiguous. The V end lost 2 bases, the J end lost 6 bases, and 5 bases lay between the germline ends. Per germline, CDR1 MNHNS and CDR2 SASEGT. This CDR3 comprises 12 residues.

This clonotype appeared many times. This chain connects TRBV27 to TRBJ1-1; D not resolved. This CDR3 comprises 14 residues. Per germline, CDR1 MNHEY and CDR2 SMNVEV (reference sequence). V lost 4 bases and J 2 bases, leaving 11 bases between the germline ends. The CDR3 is CASSYTAPNTEAFF. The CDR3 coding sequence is TGTGCCAGCAGTTATACAGCACCAAACACTGAAGCTTTCTTT.

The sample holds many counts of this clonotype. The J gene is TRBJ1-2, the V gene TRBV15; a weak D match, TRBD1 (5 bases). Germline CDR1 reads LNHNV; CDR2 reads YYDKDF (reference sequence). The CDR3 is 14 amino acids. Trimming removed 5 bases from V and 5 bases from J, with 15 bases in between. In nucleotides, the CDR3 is TGTGCCACCAGCCCCATCCCGACAGTTTATGGCTACACCTTC. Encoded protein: CATSPIPTVYGYTF.

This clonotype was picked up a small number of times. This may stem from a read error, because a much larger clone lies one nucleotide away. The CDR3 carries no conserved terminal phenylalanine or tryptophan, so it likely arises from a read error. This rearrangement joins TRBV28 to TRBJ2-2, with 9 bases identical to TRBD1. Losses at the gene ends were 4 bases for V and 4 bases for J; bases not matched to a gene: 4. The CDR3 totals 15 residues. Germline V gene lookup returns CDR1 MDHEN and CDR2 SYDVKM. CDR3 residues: CASSYRGPGTGELFL. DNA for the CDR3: TGTGCCAGCAGTTACAGGGGGCCGGGCACCGGGGAGCTGTTTCTT.

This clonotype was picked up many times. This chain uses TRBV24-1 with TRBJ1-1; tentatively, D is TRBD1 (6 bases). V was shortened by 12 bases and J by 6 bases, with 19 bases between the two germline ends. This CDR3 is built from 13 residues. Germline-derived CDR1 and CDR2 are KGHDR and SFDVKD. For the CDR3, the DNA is TGTGCCGCCCGAAGAACAGGGTCGGCTGAAGCTTTCTTT. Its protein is CAARRTGSAEAFF.

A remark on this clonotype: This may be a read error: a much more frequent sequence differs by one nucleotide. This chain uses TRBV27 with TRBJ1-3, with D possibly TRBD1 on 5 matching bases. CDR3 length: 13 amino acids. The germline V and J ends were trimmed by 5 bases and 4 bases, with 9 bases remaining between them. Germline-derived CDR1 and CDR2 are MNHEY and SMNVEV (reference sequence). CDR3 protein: CASSPGFGNTIYF. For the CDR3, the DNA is TGTGCCAGCAGTCCAGGGTTCGGAAACACCATATATTTT.

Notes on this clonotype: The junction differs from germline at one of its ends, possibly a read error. The CDR3 loop is CVSSLGTGPHEQYF. CDR3 coding DNA: TGTGTCAGCAGTTTGGGGACAGGGCCCCACGAGCAGTACTTC. The rearrangement links TRBV27 to TRBJ2-7; 9 nucleotides align to TRBD1. The CDR3 runs 14 residues. CDR1 MNHEY and CDR2 SMNVEV come from the germline V gene (reference sequence).

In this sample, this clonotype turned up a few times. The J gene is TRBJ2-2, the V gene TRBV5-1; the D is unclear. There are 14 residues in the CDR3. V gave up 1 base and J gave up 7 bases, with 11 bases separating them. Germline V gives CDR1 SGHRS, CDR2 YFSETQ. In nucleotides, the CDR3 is TGCGCCAGCAGCTTGACAGAGCTGGGCGGGGAGCTGTTTTTT. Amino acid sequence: CASSLTELGGELFF.

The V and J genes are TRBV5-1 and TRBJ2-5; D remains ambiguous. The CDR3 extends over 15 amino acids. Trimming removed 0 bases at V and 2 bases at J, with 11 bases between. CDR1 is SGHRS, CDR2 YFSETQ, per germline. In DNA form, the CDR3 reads TGCGCCAGCAGCTTGGAGTTGTTAAATCAAGAGACCCAGTACTTC. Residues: CASSLELLNQETQYF. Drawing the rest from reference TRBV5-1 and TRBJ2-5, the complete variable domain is KAGVTQTPRYLIKTRGQQVTLSCSPISGHRSVSWYQQTPGQGLQFLFEYFSETQRNKGNFPGRFSGRQFSNSRSEMNVSTLELGDSALYLCASSLELLNQETQYFGPGTRLLVL.

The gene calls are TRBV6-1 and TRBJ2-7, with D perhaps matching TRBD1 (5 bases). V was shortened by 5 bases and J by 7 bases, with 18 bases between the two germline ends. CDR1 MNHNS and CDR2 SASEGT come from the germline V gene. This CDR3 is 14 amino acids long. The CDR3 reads CASSRKGDVREQYF. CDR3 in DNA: TGTGCCAGCAGTCGGAAAGGGGATGTTAGGGAGCAGTACTTC.

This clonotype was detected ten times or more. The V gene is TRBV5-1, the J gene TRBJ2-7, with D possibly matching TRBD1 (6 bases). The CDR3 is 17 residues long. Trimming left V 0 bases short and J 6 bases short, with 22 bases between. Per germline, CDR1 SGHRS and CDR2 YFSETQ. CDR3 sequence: CASSLVVQGLEKAEQYF. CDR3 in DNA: TGCGCCAGCAGCTTGGTGGTACAGGGCCTCGAAAAGGCCGAGCAGTACTTC.

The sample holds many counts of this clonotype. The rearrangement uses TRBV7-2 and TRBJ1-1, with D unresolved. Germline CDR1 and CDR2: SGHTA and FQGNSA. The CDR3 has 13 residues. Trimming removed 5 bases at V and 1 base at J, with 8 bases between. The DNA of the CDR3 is TGTGCCAGCAGCCTATACACGAACACTGAAGCTTTCTTT. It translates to CASSLYTNTEAFF.

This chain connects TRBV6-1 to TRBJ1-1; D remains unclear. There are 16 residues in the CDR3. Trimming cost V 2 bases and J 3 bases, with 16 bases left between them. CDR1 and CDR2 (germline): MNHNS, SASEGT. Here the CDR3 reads CASSERIRKVDTEAFF. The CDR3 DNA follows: TGTGCCAGCAGTGAAAGAATCAGGAAGGTGGACACTGAAGCTTTCTTT.

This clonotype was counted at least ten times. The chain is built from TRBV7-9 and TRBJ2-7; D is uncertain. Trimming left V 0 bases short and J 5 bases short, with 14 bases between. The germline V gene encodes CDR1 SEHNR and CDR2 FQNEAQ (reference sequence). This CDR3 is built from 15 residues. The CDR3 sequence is CASSLAGFPFNEQYF. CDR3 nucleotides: TGTGCCAGCAGCTTAGCGGGGTTCCCCTTCAACGAGCAGTACTTC.

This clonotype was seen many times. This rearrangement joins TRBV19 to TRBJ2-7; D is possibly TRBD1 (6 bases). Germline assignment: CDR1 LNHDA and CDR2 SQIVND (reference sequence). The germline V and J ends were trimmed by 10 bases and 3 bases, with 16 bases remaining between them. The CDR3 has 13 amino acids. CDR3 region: CATSPGTHYEQYF. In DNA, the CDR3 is TGTGCCACCAGTCCCGGGACACACTACGAGCAGTACTTC.

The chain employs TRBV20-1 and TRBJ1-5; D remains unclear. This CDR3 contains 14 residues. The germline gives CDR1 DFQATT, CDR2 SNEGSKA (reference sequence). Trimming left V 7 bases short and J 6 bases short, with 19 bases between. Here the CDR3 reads CSVASRERGQPQHF. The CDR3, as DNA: TGCAGTGTCGCCTCGAGGGAGCGCGGTCAGCCCCAGCATTTT.

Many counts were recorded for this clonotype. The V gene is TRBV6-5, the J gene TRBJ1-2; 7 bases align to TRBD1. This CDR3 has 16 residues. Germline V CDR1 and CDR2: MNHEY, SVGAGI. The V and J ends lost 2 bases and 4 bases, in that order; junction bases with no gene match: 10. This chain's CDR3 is CASSYAPGDSPYGYTF. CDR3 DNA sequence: TGTGCCAGCAGTTACGCCCCCGGGGACAGCCCCTATGGCTACACCTTC.

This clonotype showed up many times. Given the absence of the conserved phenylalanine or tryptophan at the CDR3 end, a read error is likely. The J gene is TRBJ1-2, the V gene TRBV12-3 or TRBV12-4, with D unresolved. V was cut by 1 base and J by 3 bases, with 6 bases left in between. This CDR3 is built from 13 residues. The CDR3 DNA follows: TGTGCCAGCAGTTTAGTCCCCGACTATGGCTACACCCTC. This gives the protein CASSLVPDYGYTL.

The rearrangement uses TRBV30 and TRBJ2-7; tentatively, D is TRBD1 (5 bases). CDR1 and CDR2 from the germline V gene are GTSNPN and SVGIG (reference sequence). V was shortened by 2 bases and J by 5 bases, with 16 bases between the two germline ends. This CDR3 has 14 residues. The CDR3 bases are TGTGCCTGGAGTTTGGGGCAGGGATTCAACGAGCAGTACTTC. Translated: CAWSLGQGFNEQYF.

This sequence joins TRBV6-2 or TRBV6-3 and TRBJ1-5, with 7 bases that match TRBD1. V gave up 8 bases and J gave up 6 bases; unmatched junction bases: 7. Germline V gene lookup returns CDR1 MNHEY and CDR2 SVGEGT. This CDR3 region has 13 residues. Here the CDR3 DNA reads TGTGCCAGCTGTAGGGGGCCGGGTCAGCCCCAGCATTTT. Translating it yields CASCRGPGQPQHF.

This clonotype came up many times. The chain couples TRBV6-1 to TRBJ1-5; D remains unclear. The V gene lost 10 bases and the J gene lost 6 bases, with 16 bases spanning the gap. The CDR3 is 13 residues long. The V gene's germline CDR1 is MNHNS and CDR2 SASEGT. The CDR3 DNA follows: TGTGCCACCTCGGTCCGGGCAGGTCAGCCCCAGCATTTT. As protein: CATSVRAGQPQHF.

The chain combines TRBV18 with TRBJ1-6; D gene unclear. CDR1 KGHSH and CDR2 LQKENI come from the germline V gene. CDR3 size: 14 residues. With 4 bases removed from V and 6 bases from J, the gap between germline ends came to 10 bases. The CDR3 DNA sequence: TGTGCCAGCTCACTAGGTCATGGTAATTCACCCCTCCACTTT. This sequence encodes CASSLGHGNSPLHF.